Detailed here is one T cell receptor (beta chain). Antigen: not known. In germline, CDR1 is SGHRS, CDR2 YFSETQ. The CDR3 runs 14 residues. These data come from a study of cytomegalovirus exposure and HLA in healthy donors. Study at large: Among the 350 to 400 donors who were genotyped, approximately 84% fell in the genetic ancestry cluster that is associated with self-reported Caucasian donors.

Primers included in the PCR were 60 Vbeta and 13 Jbeta primers. TCRdb's table, derived via immunoSEQ multiplex PCR, lists solely in-frame clones and lacks some. The sample shows approximately 110,000 clones, 83% of them seen only once. Study-wide results and caveats: In a later analysis, HLA-associated beta chains showed higher expansion and lower generation probabilities than comparable chains. The presence/absence work took it that sequencing depth was about the same across donors.

This chain joins TRBV5-1 and TRBJ2-5, with 10 bases identical to TRBD2. The J call may be in error: the DNA end matches TRBJ2-7 better. The receptor was derived from a man aged 18 to 30 in good health and CMV-seronegative. Specimen: PBMCs. The DNA for the CDR3 is TGCGCCAGCAGCTTGACTAGCGGGGCCTACGAGCAGTACTTC. It codes for CASSLTSGAYEQYF.